These 3 T cell receptor beta chains share one sample of origin, sequenced in a study of cytomegalovirus exposure and HLA in healthy donors. PCR amplification relied on 60 Vbeta primers (plus 13 Jbeta primers). Clones were sequenced by immunoSEQ multiplex PCR, and TCRdb holds only the in-frame ones, with some missing. Its clone listing holds around 150,000 clones. Sequenced input: PBMCs. All receptors derive from a man aged 25-45 years in good health and CMV-seronegative.

The V gene is TRBV29-1, the J gene TRBJ1-5, with D unresolved. The CDR3 spans 12 residues. The germline gives CDR1 SQVTM, CDR2 ANQGSEA. The V gene lost 4 bases and the J gene lost 5 bases, with 9 bases spanning the gap. In DNA, the CDR3 is TGCAGCGTTGGTGACGGAGATCAGCCCCAGCATTTT. It encodes CSVGDGDQPQHF.

The rearrangement joins TRBV28 to TRBJ1-2; possibly TRBD1 for D (6 bases). There are 15 residues in the CDR3. V was trimmed by 6 bases and J by 4 bases, leaving 18 bases between them. CDR1 and CDR2 from the germline V gene are MDHEN and SYDVKM. This chain's CDR3 is CASSSGQSRFYGYTF. Written as DNA, the CDR3 is TGTGCCAGCAGCTCAGGACAGTCCCGATTCTATGGCTACACCTTC.

For the CDR3, the DNA is TGTGCTAGTGGTTACGGGGGGGCCGCCGGGCCCCAGCATTTT. Protein sequence: CASGYGGAAGPQHF. The chain couples TRBV12-5 to TRBJ1-5, with D tentatively TRBD1 (6 bases). Germline loops: CDR1 LGHNT, CDR2 FRNRAP. The CDR3 has 14 amino acids. Trimming took 4 bases from V and 9 from J, leaving 16 bases between them.